These T cell receptor beta chains were read from a single sample in a study of blood T cell repertoires in COVID-19. Using immunoSEQ multiplex PCR, the repertoire was profiled, and TCRdb retains in-frame clones only, with some absent. The sample carries about 110,000 clones, 70% to 90% recorded once. The sequenced material came from peripheral blood. Receptors originate from a human donor in a cohort sampled during active COVID-19. CDR3s include the opening cysteine and the closing phenylalanine or tryptophan. The D gene is left open where the match is weak. The listing skips clone size in some rows; elsewhere it reads once, few, many or a size class.

TRBJ2-7 | - | TRBV19 | - | TGTGCCAGTAGTCGTGGTCAGTACGAGCAGTACTTC | CASSRGQYEQYF
TRBJ1-1 | - | TRBV20-1 | - | TGCAGTGCTAGTCTCGGGGGGGGGACTGAAGCTTTCTTT | CSASLGGGTEAFF
TRBJ1-5 | TRBD1 | TRBV19 | - | TGTGCCAGTGGACAGGTAGGTCAGCCCCAGCATTTT | CASGQVGQPQHF
TRBJ1-6 | - | TRBV4-2 | - | TGTGCCAGCAGCCAAGAAACCAGGAATTCACCCCTCCACTTT | CASSQETRNSPLHF
TRBJ2-5 | - | TRBV5-1 | - | TGCGCCAGCAGCCTAGGTGGCAGCCAAGAGACCCAGTACTTC | CASSLGGSQETQYF
TRBJ2-6 | - | TRBV18 | - | TGTGCCAGCTCGCAGACAGTCCCTTCGGCTGGGGCCAACGTCCTGACTTTC | CASSQTVPSAGANVLTF
TRBJ2-1 | TRBD2 | TRBV7-2 | - | TGTGCCAGCAGCTTAGGGGCGCTTGGGCTAGCGGGGAGTATTGAGCAGTTCTTC | CASSLGALGLAGSIEQFF
TRBJ2-7 | TRBD2 | TRBV30 | - | TGTGCCTGGAGTCCCCTAGCGGGATTGGTCTACGAGCAGTACTTC | CAWSPLAGLVYEQYF
TRBJ1-4 | - | TRBV7-3 | - | TGTGCCAGCAGTCCGGACAGACCTAATGAAAAACTGTTTTTT | CASSPDRPNEKLFF
TRBJ2-3 | TRBD2 | TRBV20-1 | - | TGCAGTGCTAGTGTAGCGGGAGGGCCTGGGTCCACAGATACGCAGTATTTT | CSASVAGGPGSTDTQYF
TRBJ2-7 | TRBD2 | TRBV10-3 | once | TGTGCCATCAGTGATCTAGCGGGTCCTACCTACGAGCAGTACTTC | CAISDLAGPTYEQYF
TRBJ1-1 | - | TRBV5-6 | few | TGTGCCAGCAGCTTTGCCCCAGGCACTGAAGCTTTCTTT | CASSFAPGTEAFF
TRBJ2-5 | - | TRBV20-1 | - | TGCAGTGCTAGTGGTCAGATCCAAGAGACCCAGTACTTC | CSASGQIQETQYF
TRBJ1-4 | - | TRBV9 | - | TGTGCCAGCAGCCCTTCCGGGGCAACTAATGAAAAACTGTTTTTT | CASSPSGATNEKLFF
TRBJ2-7 | TRBD1 | TRBV15 | once | TGTGCCACCAGCAGAGATTCAGGGGGTTACGAGCAGTACTTC | CATSRDSGGYEQYF
TRBJ2-3 | - | TRBV24-1 | - | TGTGCCACCATCGCCAGCGGCGGAACGCAGTATTTT | CATIASGGTQYF
TRBJ2-1 | TRBD2 | TRBV2 | few | TGTGCCAGCAGTGGGGGACTAGCGGGCTACAATGAGCAGTTCTTC | CASSGGLAGYNEQFF
TRBJ2-1 | - | TRBV29-1 | - | TGCAGCGTTAGGTGGGCGGAGCAGTTCTTC | CSVRWAEQFF
TRBJ2-1 | TRBD2 | TRBV5-1 | - | TGCGCCAGCAGCCGATTTAGCGGGGGGGCCTTTCTGAATGAGCAGTTCTTC | CASSRFSGGAFLNEQFF
TRBJ1-4 | TRBD1 | TRBV7-2 | - | TGTGCCAGCAGCCCTTACCTACAGGGGGAAAAACTGTTTTTT | CASSPYLQGEKLFF
TRBJ2-1 | - | TRBV15 | - | TGTGCCACCAGCAACGAAAGGGGGAACTACAATGAGCAGTTCTTC | CATSNERGNYNEQFF
TRBJ1-4 | - | TRBV30 | few | TGTGCCTGGAGTGTACAGGGAGGGATTGAAAAACTGTTTTTT | CAWSVQGGIEKLFF
TRBJ1-6 | TRBD1 | TRBV4-1 | few | TGCGCCAGCAGCCCCGGGACAGGGGCATCCTATAATTCACCCCTCCACTTT | CASSPGTGASYNSPLHF
TRBJ2-5 | TRBD1 | TRBV7-2 | - | TGTGCCAGCAGCTTAAGGGCAGGGGGCGCGGAGACCCAGTACTTC | CASSLRAGGAETQYF
TRBJ2-5 | TRBD2 | TRBV9 | - | TGTGCCAGCAGCGTAGGGCTAGCGGAAGAGACCCAGTACTTC | CASSVGLAEETQYF
TRBJ2-1 | - | TRBV5-1 | - | TGCGCCAGCAGCTCAGTGGATGAGCAGTTCTTC | CASSSVDEQFF
TRBJ2-2 | TRBD1 | TRBV5-8 | - | TGTGCCAGCAGCCTCCGGGACAGGGCTCCCGGGGAGCTGTTTTTT | CASSLRDRAPGELFF
TRBJ1-6 | - | TRBV21-1 | - | TGTGCCAGCAGCAAGGGGCAGGGGGTGGATTCACCCCTCCACTTT | CASSKGQGVDSPLHF
TRBJ1-6 | - | TRBV5-1 | - | TGCGCCAGCAGCTTGGATCAGGGCTCGTCACCCCTCCACTTT | CASSLDQGSSPLHF
TRBJ2-3 | - | TRBV10-1 | - | TGCGCCAGCAGCGGGGGACAGTATAGCACAGATACGCAGTATTTT | CASSGGQYSTDTQYF
TRBJ2-1 | TRBD2 | TRBV10-3 | - | TGTGCCATCCAGACTAGCGGGAGTGGAGATGAGCAGTTCTTC | CAIQTSGSGDEQFF
TRBJ2-7 | - | TRBV5-8 | - | TGTGCCAGCAGCTTGGGGGCCATTGTAGCCTACGAGCAGTACTTC | CASSLGAIVAYEQYF
TRBJ1-2 | - | TRBV28 | - | TGTGCCAGCAGTTTAGTGTCCCCTTCGGGCTACACCTTC | CASSLVSPSGYTF
TRBJ2-1 | TRBD2 | TRBV28 | - | TGTGCCAGCAGTTCCGGGACTAGCGTTTACAATGAGCAGTTCTTC | CASSSGTSVYNEQFF
TRBJ2-1 | TRBD1 | TRBV27 | once | TGTGCCAGCAGTTCGGGACAGGGTTACAATGAGCAGTTCTTC | CASSSGQGYNEQFF
TRBJ2-3 | - | TRBV14 | once | TGTGCCAGCAGCCAAGAATCCGAGATCACAGATACGCAGTATTTT | CASSQESEITDTQYF
TRBJ1-2 | - | TRBV6-2/TRBV6-3 | - | TGTGCCAGCAGCGCCTCGGAGGAAGGCTACACCTTC | CASSASEEGYTF
TRBJ2-3 | TRBD2 | TRBV20-1 | - | TGCAGTGCTAGTAAGGCTAGCGGGGGGATAAGCACAGATACGCAGTATTTT | CSASKASGGISTDTQYF
TRBJ2-1 | TRBD1 | TRBV5-1 | - | TGCGCCAGCAGCTGGGGGACAGGGGGTGGTTTGAGCAATGAGCAGTTCTTC | CASSWGTGGGLSNEQFF
TRBJ2-7 | - | TRBV11-3 | - | TGTGCCAGCAGCTTAGATACAGACGCCTACGAGCAGTACTTC | CASSLDTDAYEQYF
TRBJ2-1 | TRBD1 | TRBV13 | - | TGTGCCAGCAGCTATGGGACAGGCCATGAGCAGTTCTTC | CASSYGTGHEQFF
TRBJ2-1 | TRBD2 | TRBV4-1 | - | TGCGCCAGCAGCCAAGTCCAACCGGGACTAGCGGGATTGGCGGGCAATGAGCAGTTCTTC | CASSQVQPGLAGLAGNEQFF
TRBJ2-7 | TRBD1 | TRBV7-9 | - | TGTGCCAGCAGCCTGGGACAGGGGGCCACCTACGAGCAGTACTTC | CASSLGQGATYEQYF
TRBJ1-3 | - | TRBV12-2 | once | TGTGCAAGTCGCACACGTCCGGGACAGCGCTCTGGAAACACCATATATTTT | CASRTRPGQRSGNTIYF
TRBJ1-1 | TRBD1 | TRBV28 | - | TGTGCCAGCAGTGCCGCAGGGGGAGGAACTGAAGCTTTCTTT | CASSAAGGGTEAFF
TRBJ2-1 | TRBD1 | TRBV11-3 | - | TGTGCCAGCAGCGGCAGGGGGAACGAGCAGTTCTTC | CASSGRGNEQFF
TRBJ2-7 | - | TRBV19 | - | TGTGCCAGTAGTATAGATCATCGGGGGATCTACGAGCAGTACTTC | CASSIDHRGIYEQYF
TRBJ1-4 | TRBD1 | TRBV5-1 | - | TGCGCCAGCAGCTGGGACAGGAGTGCAACTAATGAAAAACTGTTTTTT | CASSWDRSATNEKLFF
TRBJ2-4 | - | TRBV27 | - | TGTGCCAGCAGTTTAAACGGGCAGGGTGCGTCCAAAAACATTCAGTACTTC | CASSLNGQGASKNIQYF
TRBJ2-1 | TRBD2 | TRBV19 | - | TGTGCCAGATCCGGGAGGCGGGAGGCCTTTGAGCAGTTCTTC | CARSGRREAFEQFF
TRBJ2-2 | - | TRBV5-1 | - | TGCGCCAGCAGTTCATTATCGGGGTCAAAAACCGGGGAGCTGTTTTTT | CASSSLSGSKTGELFF
TRBJ2-1 | TRBD2 | TRBV7-3 | - | TGTGCCAGCAGCTCCGGGGGGAGGGGCGGGCCCATTTACAATGAGCAGTTCTTC | CASSSGGRGGPIYNEQFF
TRBJ1-1 | - | TRBV21-1 | - | TGTGCCAGCAGTCTAAAGCAAGGGGCGAACACTGAAGCTTTCTTT | CASSLKQGANTEAFF